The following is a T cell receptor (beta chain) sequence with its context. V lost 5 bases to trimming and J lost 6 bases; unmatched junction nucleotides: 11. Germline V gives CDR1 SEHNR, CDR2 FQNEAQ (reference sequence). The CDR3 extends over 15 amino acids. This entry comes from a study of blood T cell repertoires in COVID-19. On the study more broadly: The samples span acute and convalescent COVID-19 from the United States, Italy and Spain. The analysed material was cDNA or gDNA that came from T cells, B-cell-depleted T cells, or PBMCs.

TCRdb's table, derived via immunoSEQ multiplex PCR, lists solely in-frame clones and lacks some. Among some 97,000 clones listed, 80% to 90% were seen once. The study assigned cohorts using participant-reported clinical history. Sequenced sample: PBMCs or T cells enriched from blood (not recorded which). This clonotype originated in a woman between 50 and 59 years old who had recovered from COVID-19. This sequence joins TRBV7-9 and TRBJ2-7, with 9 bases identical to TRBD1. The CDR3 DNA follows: TGTGCCAGCAGCCCTCCGGGACAGGGAAACCTCGAGCAGTACTTC. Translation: CASSPPGQGNLEQYF.